This record looks at one T cell receptor (beta chain) sequence and its context. Antigen unknown. Other nucleotide sequences from this sample produce the same CDR3. Regarding treatment: some 19 received Ad26.COV2.S at low or high dose, single or two shots; 5 received placebo; per-sample allocation not given. Samples came from day 63 after the first vaccine or placebo injection. The sample came from a Boston adult aged 18-55 years. An Ad26 vector expressing Wuhan-strain SARS-CoV-2 spike served as the vaccine. The data were obtained in a study of Ad26.COV2.S vaccination and SARS-CoV-2 variants. Overall study context: Donor was assigned to the Ad26.COV2.S arm of trial COV1001.

General study points: Total T cell responses were possibly underestimated by TCR breadth and depth analyses.

Germline CDR1 SGHAT, CDR2 FQNNGV. This CDR3 spans 15 amino acids. V was clipped by 1 base and J by 10 bases; unmatched bases: 6. The repertoire was sequenced with immunoSEQ multiplex PCR; TCRdb's copy has only in-frame clones and lacks some. The sample shows some 340,000 clones, approximately 80% of them seen only once. The receptor comes from a person between 18 and 65 years old who received the Ad26.COV2.S COVID-19 vaccine or a placebo. The V call is TRBV11-2, the J call TRBJ1-6; 8 bases are shared with TRBD1. This specimen consisted of peripheral blood, obtained in a trial of Ad26.COV2.S vaccine versus placebo. CDR3 coding DNA: TGTGCCAGCAGCTTAGGACAGGGGAGTAACTCACCCCTCCACTTT. Encoded protein: CASSLGQGSNSPLHF.